These 24 T cell receptor beta chains share one sample of origin, sequenced in a study of T cells in Graves' hyperthyroidism and ophthalmopathy. TCR beta CDR3 region amplification was performed from RNA transcripts. The HTBI set primed first-round TCR CDR3 RT-PCR. In TCRdb, the multiplex PCR reads were re-called with MiXCR into one record per CDR3 protein. This sample has around 530,000 distinct CDR3 sequences, with approximately 17% found just once. Material: blood. Receptors were obtained from a woman in her late teens or twenties with Graves' ophthalmopathy.

Many counts were recorded for this clonotype. This chain links TRBV5-1 with TRBJ1-1; D might be TRBD1 (6 bases). This CDR3 comprises 16 residues. Germline assignment: CDR1 SGHRS and CDR2 YFSETQ. Trimming shortened V by 4 bases and J by 5 bases, and 21 bases separated the two germline ends. As DNA, the CDR3 is TGCGCCAGCAGCCCCCGGTGGGGGGCGATGGGGACTGAAGCTTTCTTT. This translates into CASSPRWGAMGTEAFF.

The genes are TRBV9 and TRBJ2-2; 11 nucleotides match TRBD1. Germline assignment: CDR1 SGDLS and CDR2 YYNGEE. Trimming cost V 3 bases and J 7 bases; bases outside gene matches: 5. This CDR3 spans 15 amino acids. CDR3 region: CASSGRTGGFGELFF. The CDR3, as DNA: TGTGCCAGCAGCGGCCGGACAGGGGGCTTCGGGGAGCTGTTTTTT.

The CDR3 coding sequence is TGTGCCAGCGGGCGGACAGGAACGTATGGCTACACCTTC. It encodes CASGRTGTYGYTF. The genes are TRBV7-2 and TRBJ1-2, with 7 bases aligning to TRBD1. Trimming cost V 8 bases and J 5 bases; bases outside gene matches: 8. The CDR3 is made up of 13 amino acids. Germline-derived CDR1 and CDR2 are SGHTA and FQGNSA.

This chain connects TRBV6-1 to TRBJ2-6; unclear D gene. CDR3 length: 15 residues. Germline V gene data show CDR1 as MNHNS and CDR2 as SASEGT. V was cut by 4 bases and J by 0 bases, with 7 bases left in between. Here the CDR3 reads CASSVRPSGANVLTF. The CDR3 region has the DNA TGTGCCAGCAGTGTACGGCCCTCTGGGGCCAACGTCCTGACTTTC.

The chain has TRBV4-1 and TRBJ1-3; D is uncertain. The CDR3 spans 14 residues. Germline CDR1 and CDR2: MGHRA and YSYEKL. The V end lost 1 base, the J end lost 4 bases, and 8 bases lay between the germline ends. The DNA for the CDR3 is TGCGCCAGCAGCCAAGCACATTCCGGAAACACCATATATTTT. This codes for CASSQAHSGNTIYF.

The rearrangement links TRBV5-5 to TRBJ2-7; 7 positions agree with TRBD1. Trimming removed 0 bases from V and 6 bases from J; junction bases left unmatched: 9. The CDR3 runs 15 residues. Germline V CDR1 and CDR2: SGHKS, YYEKEE (reference sequence). CDR3 in amino acids: CASSLDRGWDSEQYF. The CDR3 DNA reads TGTGCCAGCAGCTTGGACAGGGGCTGGGATAGCGAGCAGTACTTC.

This clonotype was picked up a small number of times. The J gene is TRBJ1-2, the V gene TRBV12-3 or TRBV12-4; 8 bases align to TRBD1. The CDR3 is made up of 14 amino acids. The V gene end was trimmed by 3 bases and the J gene end by 3 bases; junction bases not matched to a gene: 3. The chain's CDR3 is CASSFGQGDYGYTF. In nucleotides, the CDR3 is TGTGCCAGCAGTTTCGGACAGGGTGACTATGGCTACACCTTC.

This clonotype was found many times. J is TRBJ1-2 and V is TRBV5-6; 7 nucleotides agree with TRBD1. J gave up 5 bases and V 5 bases, and 3 bases lay outside the gene matches. Germline V gene lookup returns CDR1 SGHDT and CDR2 YYEEEE. The CDR3 extends over 12 amino acids. The CDR3: CASSWDRYGYTF. The CDR3 DNA reads TGTGCCAGCAGTTGGGACAGATATGGCTACACCTTC.

This clonotype was seen many times. J is TRBJ2-7 and V is TRBV11-1; D may be TRBD2 (6 bases). Germline loops: CDR1 SGHAT, CDR2 FQDESV (reference sequence). This CDR3 spans 13 amino acids. Trimming took 3 bases from V and 5 from J, leaving 11 bases between them. The CDR3 reads CASSFRRGHEQYF. The CDR3 DNA is TGTGCCAGCAGCTTTAGGAGGGGCCACGAGCAGTACTTC. Using reference TRBV11-1 and TRBJ2-7 for the parts outside the CDR3, the full variable domain is EAEVAQSPRYKITEKSQAVAFWCDPISGHATLYWYRQILGQGPELLVQFQDESVVDDSQLPKDRFSAERLKGVDSTLKIQPAELGDSAMYLCASSFRRGHEQYFGPGTRLTVT.

There are many counts of this clonotype. One end of the junction does not line up with germline, which may come from a read error. The chain joins TRBV7-8 to TRBJ2-1; D is unclear. Germline V gives CDR1 SGHVS, CDR2 FQNEAQ. This CDR3 has 13 amino acids. CDR3: CASSPDSHNEQFF. CDR3 DNA sequence: TGTGCCAGCAGTCCCGACTCCCACAATGAGCAGTTCTTC.

In this sample, this clonotype turned up many times. This sequence joins TRBV28 and TRBJ1-1, with TRBD1 as a possible D gene (6 bases). V gave up 2 bases and J gave up 2 bases, with 15 bases separating them. The germline V gene encodes CDR1 MDHEN and CDR2 SYDVKM. CDR3 length equals 16 residues. CDR3 sequence: CASSLARGVSNTEAFF. CDR3 coding DNA: TGTGCCAGCAGTTTAGCCAGGGGCGTTTCCAACACTGAAGCTTTCTTT.

This chain uses TRBV30 with TRBJ1-1; D not resolved. In germline, CDR1 is GTSNPN, CDR2 SVGIG (reference sequence). With 3 bases removed from V and 0 bases from J, the gap between germline ends came to 20 bases. CDR3 length: 17 residues. The CDR3 nucleotides are TGTGCCTGGAGACTTAGAAACCCCCACGGGATGAACACTGAAGCTTTCTTT. Its translation: CAWRLRNPHGMNTEAFF.

This clonotype occurred a few times. The chain uses TRBV28 and TRBJ2-4; D call uncertain. The length of the CDR3 is 14 residues. CDR1 is MDHEN, CDR2 SYDVKM, per germline. The V end was cut by 1 base, the J end by 0 bases, with 4 bases between. CDR3 nucleotides: TGTGCCAGCAGTTTATCCCCAGCCAAAAACATTCAGTACTTC. Its translation: CASSLSPAKNIQYF. The variable domain in full, completed from reference TRBV28 and TRBJ2-4, reads DVKVTQSSRYLVKRTGEKVFLECVQDMDHENMFWYRQDPGLGLRLIYFSYDVKMKEKGDIPEGYSVSREKKERFSLILESASTNQTSMYLCASSLSPAKNIQYFGAGTRLSVL.

This clonotype was seen repeatedly, ten times or more. The chain joins TRBV30 to TRBJ2-7; D is ambiguous. The CDR3 sequence is 11 residues long. Per the germline V gene, CDR1 is GTSNPN and CDR2 is SVGIG (reference sequence). V was trimmed by 4 bases and J by 3 bases, leaving 7 bases between them. The CDR3 loop reads CAWNSGYEQYF. In nucleotides, the CDR3 is TGTGCCTGGAATTCGGGCTACGAGCAGTACTTC.

This clonotype was detected a few times. The rearrangement joins TRBV28 to TRBJ2-7; TRBD2 aligns across 12 bases. V was clipped by 5 bases and J by 6 bases; unmatched bases: 5. The germline V gene encodes CDR1 MDHEN and CDR2 SYDVKM. This CDR3 is built from 14 residues. The CDR3 coding sequence is TGTGCCAGCAGTACGGGGACTAGCGGGCCCGAGCAGTACTTC. This codes for CASSTGTSGPEQYF.

This clonotype was counted ten times or more. The chain is built from TRBV7-8 and TRBJ1-1; D unresolved. Germline V gene sequence: CDR1 SGHVS, CDR2 FQNEAQ. V lost 0 bases and J lost 0, with 8 bases in between. This CDR3 contains 15 residues. Written as DNA, the CDR3 is TGTGCCAGCAGCTTAGCGCGGCAGGTGAACACTGAAGCTTTCTTT. Its protein is CASSLARQVNTEAFF.

The chain links TRBV19 to TRBJ2-7; a weak D match, TRBD1 (6 bases). This CDR3 has 16 amino acids. Trimming cost V 6 bases and J 3 bases, with 21 bases left between them. Germline loops: CDR1 LNHDA, CDR2 SQIVND (reference sequence). CDR3 sequence (DNA): TGTGCCAGTAGCCAAACAGGGCACCTCATTAGCTACGAGCAGTACTTC. Protein sequence: CASSQTGHLISYEQYF.

This clonotype has a count of ten or more. CDR3 amino acids: CASSGTGRYTEAFF. The CDR3 DNA is TGTGCCAGCAGCGGGACAGGACGGTACACTGAAGCTTTCTTT. J is TRBJ1-1 and V is TRBV2; TRBD1 aligns across 8 bases. This CDR3 is built from 14 residues. CDR1 and CDR2 (germline): SNHLY, FYNNEI. The V and J ends lost 6 bases and 3 bases, in that order; junction bases with no gene match: 6.

About this clonotype itself: In this CDR3 the conserved last residue, phenylalanine or tryptophan, is missing, so a read error is likely. The chain employs TRBV6-5 and TRBJ1-1, with D tentatively TRBD1 (5 bases). CDR1 and CDR2 (germline): MNHEY, SVGAGI. V was cut by 3 bases and J by 0 bases, with 11 bases left in between. This CDR3 region has 15 residues. The CDR3 protein is CASSYSRGLNTEAFL. DNA of the CDR3: TGTGCCAGCAGTTATTCAAGGGGTCTGAACACTGAAGCTTTCCTT.

This clonotype was found a few times. The gene calls are TRBV7-3 and TRBJ2-1; TRBD2 matches at 7 bases. The CDR3 contains 14 residues. Trimming removed 2 bases from V and 9 bases from J; junction bases left unmatched: 7. Germline CDR1 is SGHTA and CDR2 is FQGTGA. CDR3 sequence reads: CASSLAGEGGEQFF. The CDR3 DNA reads as TGTGCCAGCAGCTTAGCGGGAGAGGGAGGTGAGCAGTTCTTC. The full variable domain, completed using reference TRBV7-3 and TRBJ2-1, is GAGVSQTPSNKVTEKGKYVELRCDPISGHTALYWYRQSLGQGPEFLIYFQGTGAADDSGLPNDRFFAVRPEGSVSTLKIQRTERGDSAVYLCASSLAGEGGEQFFGPGTRLTVL.

This clonotype came up once. The V and J genes are TRBV12-3 or TRBV12-4 and TRBJ2-1, with TRBD1 matching 9 bases. CDR3 length: 12 amino acids. V lost 6 bases and J lost 9; bases outside the gene matches: 3. The DNA of the CDR3 is TGTGCCAGCAGCTTACAGGGGGCTGAGCAGTTCTTC. It codes for CASSLQGAEQFF.

The J gene is TRBJ1-6, the V gene TRBV3-1; D gene ambiguous. The V end was cut by 1 base, the J end by 8 bases, with 6 bases between. There are 13 residues in the CDR3. CDR1 is LGHDT and CDR2 is YNNKEL in the germline V gene (reference sequence). DNA for the CDR3: TGTGCCAGCAGCCAAGTGGGAGATTCACCCCTCCACTTT. This translates into CASSQVGDSPLHF.

This clonotype appeared a few times. The chain joins TRBV7-9 to TRBJ2-1, with 12 bases identical to TRBD1. With 7 bases clipped from V and 0 bases from J, the junction kept 16 bases outside the gene matches. CDR1 is SEHNR, CDR2 FQNEAQ, per germline (reference sequence). The CDR3 covers 20 residues. CDR3 DNA sequence: TGTGCCAGCACCGATTTACCGGGACAGGGGGCCGGGAGCTCCTACAATGAGCAGTTCTTC. As protein: CASTDLPGQGAGSSYNEQFF.

The chain carries TRBV6-1 and TRBJ2-2, with D perhaps TRBD1 (6 bases). The V gene's germline CDR1 is MNHNS and CDR2 SASEGT. The CDR3 contains 14 residues. Trimming removed 6 bases from V and 0 bases from J, with 8 bases in between. This CDR3 reads CASRDRSNTGELFF. CDR3 DNA: TGTGCCAGCAGAGACAGGTCGAACACCGGGGAGCTGTTTTTT.